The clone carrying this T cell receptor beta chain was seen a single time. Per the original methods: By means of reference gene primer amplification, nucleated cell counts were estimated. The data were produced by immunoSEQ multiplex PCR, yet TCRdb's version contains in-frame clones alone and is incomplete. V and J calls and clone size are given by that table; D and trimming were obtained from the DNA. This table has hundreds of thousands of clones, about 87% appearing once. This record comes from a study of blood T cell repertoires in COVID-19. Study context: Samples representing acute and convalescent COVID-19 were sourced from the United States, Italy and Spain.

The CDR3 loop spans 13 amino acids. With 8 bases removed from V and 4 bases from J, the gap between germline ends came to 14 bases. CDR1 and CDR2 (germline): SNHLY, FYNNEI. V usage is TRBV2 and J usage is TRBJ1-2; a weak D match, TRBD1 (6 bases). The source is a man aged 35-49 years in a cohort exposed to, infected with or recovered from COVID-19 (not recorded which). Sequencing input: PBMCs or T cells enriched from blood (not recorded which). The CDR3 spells CASVPGQTYGYTF. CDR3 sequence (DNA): TGTGCCAGCGTTCCGGGACAAACCTATGGCTACACCTTC.